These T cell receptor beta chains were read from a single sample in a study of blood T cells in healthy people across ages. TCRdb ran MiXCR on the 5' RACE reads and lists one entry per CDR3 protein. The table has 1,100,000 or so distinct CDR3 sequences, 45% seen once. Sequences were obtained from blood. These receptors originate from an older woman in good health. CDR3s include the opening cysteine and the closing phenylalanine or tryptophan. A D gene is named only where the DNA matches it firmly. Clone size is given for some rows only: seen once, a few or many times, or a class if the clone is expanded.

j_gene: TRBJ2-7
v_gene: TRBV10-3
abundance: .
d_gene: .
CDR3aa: CAIKEAGRDEQYF
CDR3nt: TGTGCCATCAAAGAGGCGGGGCGGGATGAGCAGTACTTC

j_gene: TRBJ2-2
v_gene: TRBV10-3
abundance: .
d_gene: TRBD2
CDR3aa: CAISARTSGRMSGELFF
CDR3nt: TGTGCCATCAGTGCCCGGACTAGCGGGAGAATGTCCGGGGAGCTGTTTTTT

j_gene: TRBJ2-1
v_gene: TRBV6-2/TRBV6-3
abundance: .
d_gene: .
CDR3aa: CASSPSTRREQFF
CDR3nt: TGTGCCAGCAGCCCTTCGACCCGAAGGGAGCAGTTCTTC

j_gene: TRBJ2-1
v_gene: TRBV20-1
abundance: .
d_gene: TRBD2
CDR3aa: CSARWRLAGVYNEQFF
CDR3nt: TGCAGTGCTAGGTGGAGGCTAGCGGGAGTCTACAATGAGCAGTTCTTC

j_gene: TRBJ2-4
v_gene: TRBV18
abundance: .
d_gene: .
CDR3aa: CASSPSGVGENIQYF
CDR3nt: TGTGCCAGCTCACCATCCGGGGTGGGGGAAAACATTCAGTACTTC

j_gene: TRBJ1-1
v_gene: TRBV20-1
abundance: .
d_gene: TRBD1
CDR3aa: CSARDLGGMLHNTEAFF
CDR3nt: TGCAGTGCTAGAGATCTAGGGGGCATGCTCCATAACACTGAAGCTTTCTTT

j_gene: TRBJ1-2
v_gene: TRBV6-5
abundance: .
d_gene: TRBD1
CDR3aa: CASSYPTRQGINNYGYTF
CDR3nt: TGTGCCAGCAGTTACCCTACCCGACAGGGGATAAATAACTATGGCTACACCTTC

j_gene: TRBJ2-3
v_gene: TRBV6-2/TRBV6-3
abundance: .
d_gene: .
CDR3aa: CASKRRTDTQYF
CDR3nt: TGTGCCAGCAAGCGGCGGACAGATACGCAGTATTTT

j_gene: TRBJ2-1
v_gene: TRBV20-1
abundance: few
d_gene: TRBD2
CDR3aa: CSAPTLAGATSYNEQFF
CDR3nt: TGCAGTGCCCCCACGCTAGCGGGGGCTACCTCCTACAATGAGCAGTTCTTC

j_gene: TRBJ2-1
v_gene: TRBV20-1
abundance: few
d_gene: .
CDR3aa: CSASDSAHNEQFF
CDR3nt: TGCAGTGCTAGTGATAGCGCTCACAATGAGCAGTTCTTC

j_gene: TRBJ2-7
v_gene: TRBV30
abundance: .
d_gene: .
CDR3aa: CAWSVGGAGYEQYF
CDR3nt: TGTGCCTGGAGTGTGGGTGGGGCCGGCTACGAGCAGTACTTC

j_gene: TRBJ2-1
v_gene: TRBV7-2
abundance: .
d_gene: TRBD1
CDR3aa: CASSYTWGQAYNEQFF
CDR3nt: TGTGCCAGCAGCTATACCTGGGGACAGGCCTACAATGAGCAGTTCTTC

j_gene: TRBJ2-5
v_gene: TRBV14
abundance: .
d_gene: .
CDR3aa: CASSQILVGNEQYF
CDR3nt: TGTGCCAGCAGCCAGATACTAGTGGGCAATGAGCAGTACTTC

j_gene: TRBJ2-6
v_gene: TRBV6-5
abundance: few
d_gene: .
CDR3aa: CASSYLLRSSGANVLTF
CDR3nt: TGTGCCAGCAGTTACCTCCTCAGGAGCTCTGGGGCCAACGTCCTGACTTTC

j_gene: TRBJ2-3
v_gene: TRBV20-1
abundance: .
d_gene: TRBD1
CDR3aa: CSGQGTATDTQYF
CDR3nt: TGCAGCGGACAAGGGACAGCCACAGATACGCAGTATTTT

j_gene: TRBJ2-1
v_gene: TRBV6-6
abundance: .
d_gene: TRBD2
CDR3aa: CASRPQTSGSYNNEQFF
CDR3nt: TGTGCCAGCAGACCACAGACTAGCGGGAGTTATAACAATGAGCAGTTCTTC

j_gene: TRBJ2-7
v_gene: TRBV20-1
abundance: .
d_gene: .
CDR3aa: CSARAWNGVYEQYF
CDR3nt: TGCAGTGCTAGAGCCTGGAATGGAGTGTACGAGCAGTACTTC

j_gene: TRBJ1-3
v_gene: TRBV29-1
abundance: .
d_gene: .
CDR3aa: CSVGHPSGNTIYF
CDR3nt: TGCAGCGTTGGACATCCCTCTGGAAACACCATATATTTT

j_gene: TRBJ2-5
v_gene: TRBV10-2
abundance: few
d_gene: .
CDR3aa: CASSGAKETQYF
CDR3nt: TGCGCCAGCAGTGGTGCTAAAGAGACCCAGTACTTC

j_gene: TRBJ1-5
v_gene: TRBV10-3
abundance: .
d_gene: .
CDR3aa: CAISDGPSNQPQHF
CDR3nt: TGTGCCATCAGTGACGGACCTAGCAATCAGCCCCAGCATTTT

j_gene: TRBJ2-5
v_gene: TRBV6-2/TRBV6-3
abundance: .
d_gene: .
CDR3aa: CASSYGSYGETQYF
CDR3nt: TGTGCCAGCAGTTACGGTTCGTATGGAGAGACCCAGTACTTC

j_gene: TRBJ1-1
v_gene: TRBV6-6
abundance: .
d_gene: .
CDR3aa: CASTDPVKQSEAFF
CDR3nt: TGTGCCAGCACAGACCCCGTCAAGCAATCTGAAGCTTTCTTT

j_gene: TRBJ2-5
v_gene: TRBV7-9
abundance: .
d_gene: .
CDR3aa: CASSLDRDPSAQYF
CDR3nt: TGTGCCAGCAGCTTAGACCGGGACCCTTCGGCCCAGTACTTC

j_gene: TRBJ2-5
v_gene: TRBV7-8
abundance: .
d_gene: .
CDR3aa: CATRSDRVMQETQYF
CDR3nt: TGTGCCACTCGATCGGACAGAGTAATGCAAGAGACCCAGTACTTC

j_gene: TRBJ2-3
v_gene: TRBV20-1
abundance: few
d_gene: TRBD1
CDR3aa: CSASPDRQGSQYF
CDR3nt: TGCAGTGCTAGCCCGGATAGACAGGGGTCGCAGTATTTT

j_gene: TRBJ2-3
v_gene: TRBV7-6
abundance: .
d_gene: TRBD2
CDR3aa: CASSFRGGPDTQYF
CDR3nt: TGTGCCAGCAGCTTCCGGGGGGGCCCAGATACGCAGTATTTT

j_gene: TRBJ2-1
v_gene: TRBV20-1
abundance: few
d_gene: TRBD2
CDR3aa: CSARVVAGAIYNEQFF
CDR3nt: TGCAGTGCTAGAGTAGTAGCGGGAGCAATCTACAATGAGCAGTTCTTC

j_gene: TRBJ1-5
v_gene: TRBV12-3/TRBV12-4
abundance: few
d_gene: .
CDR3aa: CASSLTHNQPQHF
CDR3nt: TGTGCCAGCAGTTTAACGCACAATCAGCCCCAGCATTTT

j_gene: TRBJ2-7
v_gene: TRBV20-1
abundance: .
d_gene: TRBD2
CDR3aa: CSARGIGGRTSYEQYF
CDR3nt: TGCAGTGCTAGAGGTATAGGCGGGAGGACTTCCTACGAGCAGTACTTC

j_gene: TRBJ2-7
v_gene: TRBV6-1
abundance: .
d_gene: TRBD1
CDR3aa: CASSERDSTAYYEQYF
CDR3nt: TGTGCCAGCAGTGAAAGGGACAGCACCGCATACTACGAGCAGTACTTC

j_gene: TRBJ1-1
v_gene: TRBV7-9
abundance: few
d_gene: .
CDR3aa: CAIPGTGNTEAFF
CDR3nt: TGTGCTATTCCAGGGACGGGGAACACTGAAGCTTTCTTT

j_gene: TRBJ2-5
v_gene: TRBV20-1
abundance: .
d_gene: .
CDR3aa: CSADGETQETQYF
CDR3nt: TGCAGTGCTGACGGGGAGACCCAAGAGACCCAGTACTTC

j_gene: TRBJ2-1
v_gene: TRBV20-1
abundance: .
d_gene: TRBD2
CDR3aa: CSATTSGGYNEQFF
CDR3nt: TGCAGTGCCACGACTAGCGGGGGCTACAATGAGCAGTTCTTC

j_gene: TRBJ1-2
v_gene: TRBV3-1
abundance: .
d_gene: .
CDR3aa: CASSQGGLSGYTF
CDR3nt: TGTGCCAGCAGCCAAGGAGGTCTGTCGGGCTACACCTTC

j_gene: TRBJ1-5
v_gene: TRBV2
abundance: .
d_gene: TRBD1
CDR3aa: CASSVIRDRGRNQPQHF
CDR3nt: TGTGCCAGCAGTGTTATCCGGGACAGGGGCCGGAATCAGCCCCAGCATTTT

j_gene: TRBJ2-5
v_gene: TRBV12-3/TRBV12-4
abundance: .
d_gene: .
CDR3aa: CAGGVHGEETQYF
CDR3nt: TGTGCCGGCGGGGTTCACGGAGAAGAGACCCAGTACTTC

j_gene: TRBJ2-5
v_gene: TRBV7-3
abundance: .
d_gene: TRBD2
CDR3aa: CASSSTSASKETQYF
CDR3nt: TGTGCCAGCAGCTCGACTAGCGCATCAAAAGAGACCCAGTACTTC

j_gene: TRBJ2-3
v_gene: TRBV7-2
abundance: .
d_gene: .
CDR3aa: CASSHPGRNADTQYF
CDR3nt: TGTGCCAGCAGCCACCCGGGACGCAATGCGGATACGCAGTATTTT

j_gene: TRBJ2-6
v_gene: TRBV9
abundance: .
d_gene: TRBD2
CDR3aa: CASSPRLAGTSGANVLTF
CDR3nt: TGTGCCAGCAGCCCCCGTCTAGCGGGGACCTCTGGGGCCAACGTCCTGACTTTC

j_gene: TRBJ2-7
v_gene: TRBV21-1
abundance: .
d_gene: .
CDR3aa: CASSKWDRYSSYEQYF
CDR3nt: TGTGCCAGCAGCAAATGGGACAGGTACTCCTCCTACGAGCAGTACTTC

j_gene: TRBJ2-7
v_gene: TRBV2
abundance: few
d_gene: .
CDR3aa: CASAGRVYEQYF
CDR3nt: TGTGCCAGCGCGGGGAGAGTCTACGAGCAGTACTTC

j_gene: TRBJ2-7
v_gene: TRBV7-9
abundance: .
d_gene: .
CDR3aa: CASSLPSQGQGKQYF
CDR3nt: TGTGCCAGCAGCTTACCCTCCCAGGGCCAGGGTAAGCAGTACTTC

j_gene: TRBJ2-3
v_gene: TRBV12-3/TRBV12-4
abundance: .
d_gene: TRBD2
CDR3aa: CASSLAGAFGTQYF
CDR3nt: TGTGCCAGCAGCCTAGCGGGAGCATTCGGTACGCAGTATTTT

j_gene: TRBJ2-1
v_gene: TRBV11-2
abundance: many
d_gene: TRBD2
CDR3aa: CASSSRGGLAGLGEQFF
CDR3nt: TGTGCCAGCAGCTCCCGGGGGGGACTAGCGGGACTCGGTGAGCAGTTCTTC

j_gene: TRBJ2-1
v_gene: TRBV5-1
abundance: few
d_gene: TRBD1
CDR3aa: CASSLPVSTGGDEQFF
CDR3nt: TGCGCCAGCAGCTTACCGGTTAGCACAGGGGGCGATGAGCAGTTCTTC

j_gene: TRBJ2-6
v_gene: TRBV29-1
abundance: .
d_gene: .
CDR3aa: CSVDGSGANVLTF
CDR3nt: TGCAGCGTTGATGGCTCTGGGGCCAACGTCCTGACTTTC

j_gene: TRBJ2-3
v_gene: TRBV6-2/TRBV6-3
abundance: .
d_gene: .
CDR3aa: CASGPGTRSTDTQYF
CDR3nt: TGTGCCAGCGGACCCGGGACGAGGTCCACAGATACGCAGTATTTT

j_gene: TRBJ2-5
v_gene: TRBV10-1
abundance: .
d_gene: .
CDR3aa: CASSDLVGQETQYF
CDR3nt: TGCGCCAGCAGTGATCTGGTGGGCCAAGAGACCCAGTACTTC

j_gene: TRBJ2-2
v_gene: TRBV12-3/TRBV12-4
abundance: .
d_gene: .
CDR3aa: CASSWAGPTNTGELFF
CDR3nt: TGTGCCAGCAGTTGGGCAGGGCCTACGAACACCGGGGAGCTGTTTTTT

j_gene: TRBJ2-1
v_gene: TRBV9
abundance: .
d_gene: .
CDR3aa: CASSAQTGTYSEQFF
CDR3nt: TGTGCCAGCAGCGCCCAAACGGGCACCTACAGTGAGCAGTTCTTC

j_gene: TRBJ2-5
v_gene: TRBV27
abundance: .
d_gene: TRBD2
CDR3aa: CASGSQRELTQYF
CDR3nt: TGTGCCAGCGGATCCCAGCGGGAGTTGACCCAGTACTTC

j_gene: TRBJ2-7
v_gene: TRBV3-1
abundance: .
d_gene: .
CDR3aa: CASSQGDIGEQYF
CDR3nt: TGTGCCAGCAGCCAAGGGGACATTGGTGAGCAGTACTTC

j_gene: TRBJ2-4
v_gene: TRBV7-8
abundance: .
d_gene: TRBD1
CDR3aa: CASSSRAQGAENIQYF
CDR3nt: TGTGCCAGCAGCTCCAGGGCTCAGGGGGCCGAAAACATTCAGTACTTC

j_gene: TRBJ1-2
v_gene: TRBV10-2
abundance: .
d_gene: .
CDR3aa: CASRTADLTYGYTF
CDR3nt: TGCGCCAGCAGGACAGCGGACCTAACCTATGGCTACACCTTC